The 10 T cell receptor beta chains listed next were all sequenced from one sample in a study of blood T cell repertoires in COVID-19. Repertoires were generated with immunoSEQ multiplex PCR, while TCRdb's copy carries only in-frame clones and drops some. The table records some 400,000 clones, more than 65% of them present only once. Sequenced material: peripheral blood. Receptors were obtained from a human donor with acute or convalescent COVID-19. The donor label of this sample is uncertain.

A few counts support this clone. The genes are TRBV18 and TRBJ1-4; D ambiguous. This CDR3 region has 14 residues. Germline V gives CDR1 KGHSH, CDR2 LQKENI. The V end lost 3 bases, the J end lost 1 base, and 6 bases lay between the germline ends. This chain's CDR3 is CASSPAITNEKLFF. CDR3 coding DNA: TGTGCCAGCTCACCCGCGATAACTAATGAAAAACTGTTTTTT.

This clone was detected once. V gene TRBV12-3 or TRBV12-4 combines with J gene TRBJ1-1; D is undetermined. This CDR3 has 13 residues. V lost 0 bases and J 8 bases, leaving 10 bases between the germline ends. The CDR3 coding sequence is TGTGCCAGCAGTTTAGCGATCAGTGGCGAAGCTTTCTTT. It codes for CASSLAISGEAFF.

The chain employs TRBV6-5 and TRBJ1-6; TRBD1 is a possible D gene (5 bases). Germline V lookup: CDR1 MNHEY, CDR2 SVGAGI. Trimming took off 0 bases at V and 8 bases at J, with 11 bases between the two ends. This CDR3 is built from 15 residues. The DNA for the CDR3 is TGTGCCAGCAGTTACTCGGGTGGGGCCGATTCACCCCTCCACTTT. Its translation is CASSYSGGADSPLHF.

CDR3 in DNA: TGTGCCTGGAGTTTTAGGGGGGGCCTAAGCAATCAGCCCCAGCATTTT. Amino acid sequence: CAWSFRGGLSNQPQHF. The chain carries TRBV30 and TRBJ1-5; TRBD1 might be the D (6 bases). This CDR3 is 16 amino acids long. Germline CDR1 and CDR2: GTSNPN and SVGIG (reference sequence). V lost 2 bases, J lost 1 base, and 15 bases lay in between.

The gene calls are TRBV4-1 and TRBJ2-3; D gene uncertain. V lost 2 bases to trimming and J lost 6 bases, with 9 bases between them. Per the germline V gene, CDR1 is MGHRA and CDR2 is YSYEKL. The CDR3 extends over 13 amino acids. CDR3 coding DNA: TGCGCCAGCAGCCAACCCAGCGTGGATACGCAGTATTTT. Amino acid sequence: CASSQPSVDTQYF.

This chain uses TRBV30 with TRBJ2-1; tentative D call: TRBD1 (6 bases). This CDR3 has 12 residues. V was pared by 4 bases and J by 8 bases, with 12 bases between. Per the germline V gene, CDR1 is GTSNPN and CDR2 is SVGIG (reference sequence). CDR3 nucleotide sequence: TGTGCCTGGAACAGGGCCTTCCATGAGCAGTTCTTC. Translated, it gives CAWNRAFHEQFF.

The gene calls are TRBV6-5 and TRBJ1-1; tentative D call: TRBD1 (5 bases). Deletions cut 8 bases from V and 7 bases from J, with 14 bases between. The CDR3 is 12 amino acids. Looked up from germline, CDR1 is MNHEY and CDR2 is SVGAGI. CDR3 sequence reads: CASEWGGSEAFF. The CDR3, as DNA: TGTGCCAGCGAGTGGGGGGGGAGTGAAGCTTTCTTT.

CDR3 nucleotide sequence: TGTGCCAGCAGACTGACAGCAGCTTATGGCTACACCTTC. This encodes CASRLTAAYGYTF. V gene TRBV6-5 combines with J gene TRBJ1-2; tentative D call: TRBD1 (5 bases). CDR3 length equals 13 residues. Germline-derived CDR1 and CDR2 are MNHEY and SVGAGI. V shed 6 bases and J shed 5 bases, with 13 bases lying between them.

This sequence joins TRBV19 and TRBJ1-4; 8 bases map to TRBD1. Germline values: CDR1 LNHDA, CDR2 SQIVND (reference sequence). Trimming removed 9 bases from V and 5 bases from J; junction bases left unmatched: 8. This CDR3 is 14 amino acids long. The CDR3: CASQTGGRNEKLFF. The CDR3 DNA reads as TGTGCCAGCCAAACAGGGGGGCGGAATGAAAAACTGTTTTTT. Filled out from reference TRBV19 and TRBJ1-4, the complete variable domain reads DGGITQSPKYLFRKEGQNVTLSCEQNLNHDAMYWYRQDPGQGLRLIYYSQIVNDFQKGDIAEGYSVSREKKESFPLTVTSAQKNPTAFYLCASQTGGRNEKLFFGSGTQLSVL.

This CDR3 reads CASSYQHNQPQHF. In DNA form, the CDR3 reads TGTGCCAGCAGTTACCAACACAATCAGCCCCAGCATTTT. The chain is built from TRBV6-2 or TRBV6-3 and TRBJ1-5; D remains unclear. Germline CDR1 and CDR2: MNHEY and SVGEGT. Trimming removed 2 bases at V and 3 bases at J, with 5 bases between. The CDR3 is 13 amino acids.